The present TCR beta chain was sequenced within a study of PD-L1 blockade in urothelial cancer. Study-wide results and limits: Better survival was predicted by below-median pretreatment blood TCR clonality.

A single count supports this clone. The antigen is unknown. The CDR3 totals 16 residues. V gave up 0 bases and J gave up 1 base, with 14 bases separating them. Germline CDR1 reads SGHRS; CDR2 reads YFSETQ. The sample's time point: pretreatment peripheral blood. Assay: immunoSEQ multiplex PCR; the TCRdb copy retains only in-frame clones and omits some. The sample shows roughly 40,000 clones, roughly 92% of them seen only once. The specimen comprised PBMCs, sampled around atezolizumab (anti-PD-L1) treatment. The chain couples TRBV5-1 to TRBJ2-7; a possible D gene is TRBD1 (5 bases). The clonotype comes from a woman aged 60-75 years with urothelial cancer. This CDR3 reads CASSLERTSISYEQYF. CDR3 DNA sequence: TGCGCCAGCAGCTTGGAAAGGACATCGATATCCTACGAGCAGTACTTC.